This T cell receptor (beta chain) was captured in a study of T cells in localized non-small cell lung cancer (dated by TCRdb to the early 2020s). Concerning the study at large: Comparing tumors with uninvolved tumor-adjacent lungs, the study looked at the T cell repertoires of about 240 patients with early-stage NSCLC. The cohort was made up of under 250 treatment-naive NSCLC patients whose localized lung tumors had been resected. The mean age of the NSCLC patients was approximately 71 years, with about 130 men and around 100 women.

Two independent pathologists confirmed that the uninvolved adjacent lung, which was taken at least 2 cm from the tumor margin, was free of atypia. At diagnosis, peripheral blood, uninvolved tumor-adjacent lung and tumor were collected and were preserved as a mix of fresh-frozen and FFPE material. The paper's findings and limits, for the study overall: Uninvolved tumor-adjacent lung showed the highest T cell clonality, higher than tumor, which suggests more focused antigenic responses in the adjacent lung. Since the design was exploratory, TCR variables were selected using unadjusted p-values with no false-discovery rate correction. Longer overall survival was associated with higher blood T cell density, whereas shorter survival was associated with higher adjacent-lung clonality. Of the top 100 tumor clones, a median of approximately 60 were detected in paired uninvolved adjacent lung; about 28 were also among that lung's top 100. Multi-region tumor sequencing was not performed, so intratumor heterogeneity could not be excluded.

Including the terminal cysteine and phenylalanine, the CDR3 comprises 16 residues. Just the 48-base CDR3 DNA is kept, in frame starting at base 1. For CDR1 and CDR2, the germline V gene lists KGHSH and LQKENI. At the junction V is shortened by 2 bases and J by 3 bases; bases outside the gene matches: 7. This clone was seen more than once but under ten times. Its binding antigen is unknown. No base qualities exist here, and no much larger clone lies one base off it. TCR beta CDR3 regions were sequenced from DNA using the immunoSEQ Assay. The paper's processing steps were these. To compute T cell density, TCR beta template counts were normalized to usable DNA, which was estimated by amplifying housekeeping genes. Using the preseqR package, richness was estimated by extrapolating to 120,000 templates for tissue samples and 400,000 templates for PBMC samples. Clonality was taken to be one minus Pielou's evenness. To identify tissue-enriched TCRs, differential abundance testing was run on productive amino-acid clonotypes with a minimum total count of 5 and an alpha of 0.1. Repertoire overlap between compartments was quantified with the Jaccard Index and Morisita Overlap Index. TCR beta CDR3s were clustered by GLIPH together with public tetramer-defined viral CDR3s, and at least three viral sequences plus V-gene enrichment were required for viral motifs. TCRdb took this table from immuneACCESS and kept in-frame rearrangements with V and J called. Such tables lack part of the clones; where checked against another copy, unresolved V genes explain under half of the gap, and the rest is unexplained. V, J and clone size reflect that table, while D and trimming were determined from the DNA. This sample gives some 2,000 clones in total; 28% of them show up just once. The ten largest clones add up to about 20% of the sample.

This sequence was found in a woman aged 40 to 75 with stage II lung adenocarcinoma. The specimen was normal lung tissue next to the tumor, collected before any cancer treatment. The chain was built from TRBV18 and TRBJ1-1; TRBD1 aligns with 9 central bases. The DNA sequence is as follows: TGTGCCAGCTCACCAAGCGGGACAGGGTATCACACTGAAGCTTTCTTT. Its protein is CASSPSGTGYHTEAFF.